This entry is about one TCR beta chain. The antigen remains unidentified. With V trimmed by 2 bases and J by 6 bases, 6 bases remained unmatched. The V gene's germline CDR1 is GTSNPN and CDR2 SVGIG (reference sequence). CDR3 length equals 15 residues. Treatment here: some 19 received Ad26.COV2.S at low or high dose, single or two shots; about 5 received placebo; per-sample allocation not given. The samples were gathered on day 63 after the first injection of vaccine or placebo. A Boston donor was an adult aged 18-55 years. This table comes from immunoSEQ multiplex PCR, and its TCRdb copy is limited to in-frame clones, with some not included. Among roughly 700,000 clones, 89% were seen once, and the ten largest hold approximately 1.5%. These data come from a study of Ad26.COV2.S vaccination and SARS-CoV-2 variants. Study findings and constraints: Breadth measured for non-spike TCRs was similar across vaccine and placebo recipients.

The receptor's source is a person between 18 and 65 years old who received the Ad26.COV2.S COVID-19 vaccine or a placebo. The V gene is TRBV30, the J gene TRBJ2-1, with 11 bases aligning to TRBD2. This specimen consisted of peripheral blood, obtained in a trial of Ad26.COV2.S vaccine versus placebo. The CDR3 is CAWSLRLAGTNEQFF. Here the CDR3 DNA reads TGTGCCTGGAGTCTGAGACTAGCGGGGACCAATGAGCAGTTCTTC.